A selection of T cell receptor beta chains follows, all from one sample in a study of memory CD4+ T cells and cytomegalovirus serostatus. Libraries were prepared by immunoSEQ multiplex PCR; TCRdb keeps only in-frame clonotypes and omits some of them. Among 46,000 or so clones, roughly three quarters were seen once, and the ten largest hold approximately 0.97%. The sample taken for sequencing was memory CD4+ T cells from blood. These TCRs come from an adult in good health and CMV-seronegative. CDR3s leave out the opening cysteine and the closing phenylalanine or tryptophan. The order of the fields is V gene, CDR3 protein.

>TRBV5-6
ASSQTGLHEQY
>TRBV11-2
ASSPSTNSNQPQH
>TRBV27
ASSPIPPTVGYYGYT
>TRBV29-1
SAEGTYNYGYT
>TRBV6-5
ASSWGRGTEAF
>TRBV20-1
SARDNYGYT
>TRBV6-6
ASKGGVGTEAF
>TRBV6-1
ASSEAHVGYGYT
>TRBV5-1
ASSLEAPTDTQY
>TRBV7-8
ASSVTGTSGGNEQF
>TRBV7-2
ASSLGRSGVTEAF
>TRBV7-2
ASSPDRGGQPQH
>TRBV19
ASTGGGQGAPGELF
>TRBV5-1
ASSLDAGGQPQH
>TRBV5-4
ASSQGLDSNQPQH
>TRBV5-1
ASSLSTGRDYGYT
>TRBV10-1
ASGGQGDNEQF
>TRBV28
ASSTASSGNTIY
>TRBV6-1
ASMRAYEQY
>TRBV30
AWSQGGSFSYEQY
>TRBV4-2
ASSQANVQNTEAF
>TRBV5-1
ASGGGSNNEQF
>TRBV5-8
ASSHYRVLGYT
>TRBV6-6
ASSYSMPTGGGEQF
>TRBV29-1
SVYPQGRNTEAF
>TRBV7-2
ASQKNRDANTQY
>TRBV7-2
ASSLALGVETQY
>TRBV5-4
ASTDRTQETQY
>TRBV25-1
ASSARGQDTQY
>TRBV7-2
ASSLLGAGTFNEQF
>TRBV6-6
ASSFSAGTTDTQY